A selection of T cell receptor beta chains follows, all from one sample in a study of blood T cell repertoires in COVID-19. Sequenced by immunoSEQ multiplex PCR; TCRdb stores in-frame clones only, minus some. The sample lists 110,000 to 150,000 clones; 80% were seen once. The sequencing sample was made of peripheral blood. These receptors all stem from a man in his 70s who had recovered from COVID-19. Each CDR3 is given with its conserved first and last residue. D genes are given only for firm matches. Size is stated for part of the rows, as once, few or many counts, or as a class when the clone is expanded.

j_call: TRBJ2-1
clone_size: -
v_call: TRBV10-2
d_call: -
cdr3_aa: CASSDRVNEQFF
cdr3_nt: TGCGCCAGCAGTGACAGGGTCAATGAGCAGTTCTTC

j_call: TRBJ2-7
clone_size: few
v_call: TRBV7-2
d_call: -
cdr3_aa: CASSLATTSTYEQYF
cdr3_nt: TGTGCCAGCAGCTTAGCGACCACTTCGACATACGAGCAGTACTTC

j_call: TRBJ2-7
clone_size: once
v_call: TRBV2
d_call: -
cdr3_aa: CASSQRGRDSYEQYF
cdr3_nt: TGTGCCAGCAGTCAAAGGGGGAGGGACTCCTACGAGCAGTACTTC

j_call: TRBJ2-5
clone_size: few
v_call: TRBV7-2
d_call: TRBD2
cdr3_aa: CASSSSGRYQETQYF
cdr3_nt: TGTGCCAGCAGCAGTAGCGGGAGGTACCAAGAGACCCAGTACTTC

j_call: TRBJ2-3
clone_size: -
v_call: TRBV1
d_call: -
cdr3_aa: CTGLSTHTQYF
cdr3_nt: TGCACCGGGCTCTCGACCCATACGCAGTATTTT

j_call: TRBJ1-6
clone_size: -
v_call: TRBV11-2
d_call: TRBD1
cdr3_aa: CASSFGVGRGERRRAPLHF
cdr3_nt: TGTGCCAGCAGCTTCGGGGTGGGCAGGGGGGAGCGGCGGCGAGCACCCCTCCACTTT

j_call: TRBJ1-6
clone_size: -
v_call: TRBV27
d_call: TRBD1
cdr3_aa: CASSRDSQTSYNSPLHF
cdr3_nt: TGTGCCAGCAGCAGGGACAGTCAAACCTCCTATAATTCACCCCTCCACTTT

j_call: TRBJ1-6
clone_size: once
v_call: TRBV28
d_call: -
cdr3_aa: CASSWGGRDSPLHF
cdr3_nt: TGTGCCAGCAGTTGGGGCGGCAGGGATTCACCCCTCCACTTT

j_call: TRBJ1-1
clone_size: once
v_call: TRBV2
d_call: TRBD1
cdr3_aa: CASSEDRGMNTEAFF
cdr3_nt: TGTGCCAGCAGTGAGGACAGGGGGATGAACACTGAAGCTTTCTTT

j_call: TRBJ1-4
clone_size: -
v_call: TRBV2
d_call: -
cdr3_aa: CASSSRGGEKLFF
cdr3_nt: TGTGCCAGCAGTTCGAGGGGAGGTGAAAAACTGTTTTTT

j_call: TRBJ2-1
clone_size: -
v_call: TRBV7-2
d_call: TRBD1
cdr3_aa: CASSGLRDRQTTGLNEQFF
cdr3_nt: TGTGCCAGCAGCGGCCTGCGGGACAGGCAAACTACTGGTCTGAATGAGCAGTTCTTC

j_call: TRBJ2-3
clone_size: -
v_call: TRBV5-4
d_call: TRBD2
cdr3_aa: CASSLSAGGRTDTQYF
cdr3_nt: TGTGCCAGCAGCTTGTCGGCGGGAGGGAGGACAGATACGCAGTATTTT

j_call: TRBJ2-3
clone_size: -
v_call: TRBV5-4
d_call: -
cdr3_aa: CASSLGGEPSTDTQYF
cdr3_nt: TGTGCCAGCAGCTTGGGCGGAGAACCTAGCACAGATACGCAGTATTTT

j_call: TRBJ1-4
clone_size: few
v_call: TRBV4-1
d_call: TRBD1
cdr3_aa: CASSPWDSYEKLFF
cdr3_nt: TGCGCCAGCAGCCCCTGGGACAGCTATGAAAAACTGTTTTTT

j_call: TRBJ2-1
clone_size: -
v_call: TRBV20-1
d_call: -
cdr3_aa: CSAYLGVQQFF
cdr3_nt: TGCAGTGCTTATTTGGGAGTCCAGCAGTTCTTC

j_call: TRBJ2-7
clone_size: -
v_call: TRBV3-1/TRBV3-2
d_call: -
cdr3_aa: CASSQYGSFYEQYF
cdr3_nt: TGTGCCAGCAGCCAGTACGGGAGCTTTTACGAGCAGTACTTC

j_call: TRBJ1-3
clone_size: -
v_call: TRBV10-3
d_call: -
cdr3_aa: CAISEPRTRRNTIYF
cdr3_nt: TGTGCCATCAGTGAGCCCAGGACTAGACGAAACACCATATATTTT

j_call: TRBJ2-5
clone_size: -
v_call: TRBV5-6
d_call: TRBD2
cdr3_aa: CASSLGLAGIWETQYF
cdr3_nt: TGTGCCAGCAGCTTGGGACTAGCGGGAATCTGGGAGACCCAGTACTTC

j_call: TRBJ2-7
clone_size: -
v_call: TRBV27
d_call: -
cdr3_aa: CAEGRFTYEQYF
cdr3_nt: TGTGCCGAGGGCAGGTTTACTTACGAGCAGTACTTC

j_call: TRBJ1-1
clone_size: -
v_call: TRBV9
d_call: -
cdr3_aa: CASSVDDFRGSEAFF
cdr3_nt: TGTGCCAGCAGCGTAGACGATTTTAGGGGGAGTGAAGCTTTCTTT

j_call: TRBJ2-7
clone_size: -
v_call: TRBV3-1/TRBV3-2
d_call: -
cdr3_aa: CASSPASTYEQYF
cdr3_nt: TGTGCCAGCAGCCCTGCTAGCACCTACGAGCAGTACTTC

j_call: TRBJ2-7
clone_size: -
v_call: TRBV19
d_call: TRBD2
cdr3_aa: CASRRERFGGGYEQYF
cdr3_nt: TGTGCCAGTAGGCGGGAGCGGTTCGGTGGTGGCTACGAGCAGTACTTC

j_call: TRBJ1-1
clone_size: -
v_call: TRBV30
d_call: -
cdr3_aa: CAWGHKGMNTEAFF
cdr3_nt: TGTGCCTGGGGACACAAGGGGATGAACACTGAAGCTTTCTTT

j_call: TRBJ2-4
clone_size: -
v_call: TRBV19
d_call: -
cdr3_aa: CASSMGGRNIQYF
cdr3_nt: TGTGCCAGTAGTATGGGGGGTCGGAACATTCAGTACTTC

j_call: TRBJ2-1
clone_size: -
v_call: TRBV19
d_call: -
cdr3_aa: CASRPRGYNEQFF
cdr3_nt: TGTGCCAGTAGACCCCGGGGTTACAATGAGCAGTTCTTC

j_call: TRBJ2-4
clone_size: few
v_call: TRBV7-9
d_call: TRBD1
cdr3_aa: CASSSGQGSLSKNIQYF
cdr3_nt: TGTGCCAGCAGCTCCGGACAGGGCTCGCTGTCCAAAAACATTCAGTACTTC

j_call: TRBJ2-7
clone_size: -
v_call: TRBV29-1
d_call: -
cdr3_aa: CSEGARGRNEQYF
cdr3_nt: TGCAGCGAGGGGGCCAGGGGGAGGAACGAGCAGTACTTC

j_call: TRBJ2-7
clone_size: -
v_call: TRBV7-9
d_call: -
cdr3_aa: CASSLEEPYYEQYF
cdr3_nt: TGTGCCAGCAGCTTAGAGGAGCCTTACTACGAGCAGTACTTC

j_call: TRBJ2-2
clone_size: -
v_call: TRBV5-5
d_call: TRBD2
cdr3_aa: CASSRDSGTHTGELFF
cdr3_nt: TGTGCCAGCAGCAGAGATAGCGGGACCCACACCGGGGAGCTGTTTTTT

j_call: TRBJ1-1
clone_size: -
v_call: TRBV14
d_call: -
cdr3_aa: CASSLNPGLGAFF
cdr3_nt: TGTGCCAGCAGCTTAAACCCGGGACTGGGAGCTTTCTTT

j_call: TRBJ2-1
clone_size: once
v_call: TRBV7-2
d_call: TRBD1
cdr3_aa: CASSERQGSNEQFF
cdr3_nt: TGTGCCAGCAGCGAAAGACAGGGGAGCAATGAGCAGTTCTTC

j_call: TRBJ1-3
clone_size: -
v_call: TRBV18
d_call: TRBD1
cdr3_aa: CASSSGTGLSDTIYF
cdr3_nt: TGTGCCAGCTCATCCGGGACAGGGCTAAGTGACACCATATATTTT

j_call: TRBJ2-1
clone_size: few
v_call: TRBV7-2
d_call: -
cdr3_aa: CASSPSESRFNEQFF
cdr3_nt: TGTGCCAGCAGCCCTAGCGAGAGTAGGTTCAATGAGCAGTTCTTC

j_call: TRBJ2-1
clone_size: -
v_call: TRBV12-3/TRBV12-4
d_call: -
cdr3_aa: CASSLTPENEQFF
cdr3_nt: TGTGCCAGCAGTTTAACCCCGGAGAATGAGCAGTTCTTC

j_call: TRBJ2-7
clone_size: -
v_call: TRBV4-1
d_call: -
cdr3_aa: CASSQGGLSPYEQYF
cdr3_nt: TGCGCCAGCAGCCAAGGAGGTCTTAGCCCCTACGAGCAGTACTTC

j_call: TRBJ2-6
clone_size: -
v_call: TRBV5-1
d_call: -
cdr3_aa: CASSLGLGLKASSGANVLTF
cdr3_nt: TGCGCCAGCAGCTTGGGTTTAGGACTGAAGGCCTCCTCTGGGGCCAACGTCCTGACTTTC

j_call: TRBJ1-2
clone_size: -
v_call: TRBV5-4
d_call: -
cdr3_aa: CASSPLSSLGYTF
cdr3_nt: TGTGCCAGCAGCCCTCTCTCGTCCCTTGGCTACACCTTC

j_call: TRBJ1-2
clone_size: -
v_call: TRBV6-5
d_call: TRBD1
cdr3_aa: CASSWRQGAGYTF
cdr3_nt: TGTGCCAGCAGTTGGCGACAGGGGGCTGGCTACACCTTC

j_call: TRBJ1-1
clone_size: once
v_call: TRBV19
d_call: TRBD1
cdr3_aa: CASKEGAQHSEAFF
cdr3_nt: TGTGCCAGTAAGGAGGGGGCGCAACATAGTGAAGCTTTCTTT

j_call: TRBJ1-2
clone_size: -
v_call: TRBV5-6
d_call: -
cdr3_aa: CASTSTGPRTNYGYTF
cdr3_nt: TGTGCCAGCACCTCGACAGGACCCAGGACCAACTATGGCTACACCTTC

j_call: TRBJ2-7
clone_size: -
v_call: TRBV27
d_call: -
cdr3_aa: CAVQSSYEQYF
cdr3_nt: TGTGCCGTACAGTCGTCCTACGAGCAGTACTTC

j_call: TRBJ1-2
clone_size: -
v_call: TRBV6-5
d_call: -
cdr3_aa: CASRKDSYGYTF
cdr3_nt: TGTGCCAGCAGGAAGGACAGCTATGGCTACACCTTC

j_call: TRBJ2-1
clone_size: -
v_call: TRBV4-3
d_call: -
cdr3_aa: CASSQREMDYSILDEQFF
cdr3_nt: TGCGCCAGCAGCCAAAGAGAAATGGACTACAGTATCTTAGATGAGCAGTTCTTC

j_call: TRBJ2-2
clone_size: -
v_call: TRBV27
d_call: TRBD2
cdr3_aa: CASRTLAGTGELFF
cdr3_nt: TGTGCCAGCAGAACGCTAGCGGGCACCGGGGAGCTGTTTTTT

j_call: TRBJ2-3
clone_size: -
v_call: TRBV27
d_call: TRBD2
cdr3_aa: CASRTYMGLAGVGDTQYF
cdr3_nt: TGTGCCAGCCGCACTTACATGGGACTAGCGGGAGTAGGAGATACGCAGTATTTT

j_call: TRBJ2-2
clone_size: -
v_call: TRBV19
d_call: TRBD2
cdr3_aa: CASRIAGVYTGELFF
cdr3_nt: TGTGCCAGTAGGATAGCGGGAGTTTACACCGGGGAGCTGTTTTTT

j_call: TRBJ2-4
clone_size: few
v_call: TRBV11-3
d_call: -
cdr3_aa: CASSPGGLILAKNIQYF
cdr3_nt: TGTGCCAGCAGCCCGGGTGGTTTGATCTTAGCCAAAAACATTCAGTACTTC

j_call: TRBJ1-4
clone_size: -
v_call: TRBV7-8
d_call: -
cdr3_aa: CASSLGRREEKLFF
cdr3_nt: TGTGCCAGCAGCTTGGGCAGGCGCGAGGAAAAACTGTTTTTT

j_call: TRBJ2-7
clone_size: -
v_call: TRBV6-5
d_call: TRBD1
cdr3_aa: CASSPGQGDEQYF
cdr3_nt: TGTGCCAGCAGTCCGGGACAGGGAGACGAGCAGTACTTC

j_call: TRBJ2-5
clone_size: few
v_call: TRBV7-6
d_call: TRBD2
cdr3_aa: CASGTGLAGSVTQYF
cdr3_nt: TGTGCCAGCGGAACAGGGCTAGCGGGGTCTGTGACCCAGTACTTC

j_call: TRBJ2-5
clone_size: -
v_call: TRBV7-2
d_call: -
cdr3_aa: CASSLEPQETQYF
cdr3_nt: TGTGCCAGCAGCTTAGAGCCACAAGAGACCCAGTACTTC

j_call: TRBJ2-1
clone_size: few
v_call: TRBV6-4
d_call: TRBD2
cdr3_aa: CASSRTSGTEQFF
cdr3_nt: TGTGCCAGCAGTAGGACTAGCGGGACTGAGCAGTTCTTC

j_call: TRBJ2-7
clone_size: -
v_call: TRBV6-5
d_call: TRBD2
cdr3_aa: CASSPTSGSSEQYF
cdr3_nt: TGTGCCAGCAGTCCGACTAGCGGGAGTAGCGAGCAGTACTTC

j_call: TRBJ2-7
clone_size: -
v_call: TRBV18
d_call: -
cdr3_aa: CASSPRGRNDEQYF
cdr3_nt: TGTGCCAGCTCGCCGAGGGGGAGAAATGACGAGCAGTACTTC

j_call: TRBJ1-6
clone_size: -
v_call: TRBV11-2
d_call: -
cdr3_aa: CASSLELSGVGSPLHF
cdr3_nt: TGTGCCAGCAGCTTAGAGCTGTCCGGGGTTGGATCACCCCTCCACTTT

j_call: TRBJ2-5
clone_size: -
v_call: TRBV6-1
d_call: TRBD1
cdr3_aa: CASRKQGFQETQYF
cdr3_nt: TGTGCCAGCAGAAAACAGGGGTTCCAAGAGACCCAGTACTTC

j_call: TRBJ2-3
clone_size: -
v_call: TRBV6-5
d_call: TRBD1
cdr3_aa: CASTRGQGAVDTQYF
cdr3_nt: TGTGCCAGCACCCGAGGACAGGGGGCCGTAGATACGCAGTATTTT

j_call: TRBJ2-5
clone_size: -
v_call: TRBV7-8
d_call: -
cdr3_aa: CASSRPVGHKQETQYF
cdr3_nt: TGTGCCAGCAGCAGGCCCGTGGGGCACAAACAAGAGACCCAGTACTTC

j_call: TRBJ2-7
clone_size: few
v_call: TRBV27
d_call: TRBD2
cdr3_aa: CASSPGLAGSYEQYF
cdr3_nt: TGTGCCAGCAGCCCGGGACTAGCGGGATCCTACGAGCAGTACTTC

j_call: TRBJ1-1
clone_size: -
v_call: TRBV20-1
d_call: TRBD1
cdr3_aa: CSARQGSPFF
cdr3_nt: TGCAGTGCTCGACAGGGAAGCCCTTTCTTT